These T cell receptor beta chains were read from a single sample in a study of blood T cell repertoires in COVID-19. Some clones are missing from TCRdb's copy, which holds only in-frame ones; the method was immunoSEQ multiplex PCR. Of 250,000 to 300,000 clones in the sample, more than 65% were seen once. Sequencing was done on a sample of PBMCs or T cells enriched from blood (not recorded which). The receptor set was obtained from a man aged 45-60 years who had recovered from COVID-19. Each CDR3 is given without its conserved first and last residue. The order of the fields is CDR3 protein, clone size, J gene, V gene, CDR3 length. Rows give clone size only sometimes, using once, few, many, or a class for an expanded clone.

CDR3 protein: ASRAEVVKEQF
clone size: NA
J gene: TRBJ2-1
V gene: TRBV6-5
CDR3 length: 11

CDR3 protein: ASSLRVSYNEQF
clone size: NA
J gene: TRBJ2-1
V gene: TRBV9
CDR3 length: 12

CDR3 protein: ASSFSGTGVEKLF
clone size: NA
J gene: TRBJ1-4
V gene: TRBV5-6
CDR3 length: 13

CDR3 protein: ASSFWQDPDTQY
clone size: NA
J gene: TRBJ2-3
V gene: TRBV27
CDR3 length: 12

CDR3 protein: ASRGQGNNQPQH
clone size: NA
J gene: TRBJ1-5
V gene: TRBV7-9
CDR3 length: 12

CDR3 protein: ASGYGTGLGEQY
clone size: NA
J gene: TRBJ2-7
V gene: TRBV12-5
CDR3 length: 12

CDR3 protein: ASSSRDRPRATYEQY
clone size: NA
J gene: TRBJ2-7
V gene: TRBV11-2
CDR3 length: 15

CDR3 protein: ASSLPGSVVEQY
clone size: once
J gene: TRBJ2-7
V gene: TRBV6-5
CDR3 length: 12

CDR3 protein: ASSQAQGNQPQH
clone size: once
J gene: TRBJ1-5
V gene: TRBV4-1
CDR3 length: 12

CDR3 protein: ASSLPGKAATEAF
clone size: NA
J gene: TRBJ1-1
V gene: TRBV28
CDR3 length: 13

CDR3 protein: ASILAGGSYNEQF
clone size: once
J gene: TRBJ2-1
V gene: TRBV21-1
CDR3 length: 13

CDR3 protein: ASGSIVLEQF
clone size: NA
J gene: TRBJ2-1
V gene: TRBV12-5
CDR3 length: 10

CDR3 protein: ASSLVSYEQY
clone size: NA
J gene: TRBJ2-7
V gene: TRBV7-2
CDR3 length: 10

CDR3 protein: ASNSGGVNTGELF
clone size: NA
J gene: TRBJ2-2
V gene: TRBV3-1/TRBV3-2
CDR3 length: 13

CDR3 protein: ASSQGLAATDTQY
clone size: NA
J gene: TRBJ2-3
V gene: TRBV3-1/TRBV3-2
CDR3 length: 13

CDR3 protein: AISESAGKPPETQY
clone size: NA
J gene: TRBJ2-5
V gene: TRBV10-3
CDR3 length: 14

CDR3 protein: ASSPTASNAARTQY
clone size: NA
J gene: TRBJ2-3
V gene: TRBV18
CDR3 length: 14

CDR3 protein: ASRSSGVRQGVHEQY
clone size: NA
J gene: TRBJ2-7
V gene: TRBV5-1
CDR3 length: 15